The rows below give T cell receptor beta chains drawn from one sample of a study of T cell changes during pregnancy in multiple sclerosis. Repertoires were generated with immunoSEQ multiplex PCR, while TCRdb's copy carries only in-frame clones and drops some. Of over 40,000 clones in the sample, about 87% were seen once. This material consisted of CD4+ T cells from peripheral blood mononuclear cells, taken in the second trimester of pregnancy. The receptors stem from a female donor with multiple sclerosis, enrolled in a pregnancy study. CDR3s include the opening cysteine and the closing phenylalanine or tryptophan. D genes are given only for firm matches. The listing skips clone size in some rows; elsewhere it reads once, few, many or a size class.

v_gene | d_gene | abundance | CDR3aa
TRBV28 | . | . | CASSLRVMYPQHF
TRBV29-1 | . | . | CSVAGVLAKNIQYF
TRBV5-6 | TRBD1 | . | CASSWDRGEQFF
TRBV5-1 | TRBD1 | . | CASRSGTGGPETQYF
TRBV20-1 | . | . | CSATRLEQFF
TRBV27 | . | . | CASRSRGNTEAFF
TRBV28 | . | . | CASSFLRQSSQYF
TRBV25-1 | . | few | CASSESGVNYGYTF
TRBV30 | TRBD1 | . | CAWSKSPGTGNQPQHF
TRBV5-1 | . | . | CASSYRENTGELFF
TRBV7-9 | TRBD1 | . | CASSLGQGASNEQFF
TRBV27 | . | few | CASSPLGHREQYF
TRBV16 | TRBD2 | . | CASSPGTSGSRASSYEQYF
TRBV2 | . | . | CASSQGGNTIYF
TRBV19 | . | . | CASIKEGYTEAFF
TRBV5-8 | . | . | CASSYRAPGVNIQYF
TRBV21-1 | . | . | CASRGQPTDTQYF
TRBV2 | . | . | CASNMGAGELFF
TRBV29-1 | TRBD2 | once | CSVFSGPPRYNEQFF
TRBV19 | TRBD1 | . | CASSSRQGAGGANVLTF
TRBV6-4 | . | . | CASREETLNTEAFF
TRBV19 | . | . | CASSPWTRTNEKLFF
TRBV14 | . | medium-sized | CASSQIGRAKEKLFF
TRBV7-7 | . | . | CASSLDLSNEQYF
TRBV28 | TRBD1 | . | CASSPLQDRGYEQYF
TRBV5-1 | . | . | CASRLYGRGRGGEQYF
TRBV27 | . | . | CATHDLSGFSGNTIYF
TRBV15 | . | . | CATSRDISQGQETQYF
TRBV6-1 | TRBD1 | . | CASSGRGTGYEQYF
TRBV15 | . | . | CATRAAGAGDTQYF
TRBV27 | . | . | CASSRQVTNTGELFF
TRBV18 | . | . | CASSRTFGGAINTEAFF
TRBV5-1 | . | . | CASSSPTYEQYF
TRBV6-6 | . | once | CASRQGGF